A selection of T cell receptor beta chains follows, all from one sample in a study of cytomegalovirus exposure and HLA in healthy donors. The table came from immunoSEQ multiplex PCR; TCRdb's copy has only in-frame clones and leaves some out. The profile shows 150,000 to 200,000 clones, around 78% of them singletons. Material: PBMCs. All receptors come from a woman aged 50 to 60 in good health and CMV-seropositive. Both conserved end residues are trimmed from each CDR3. The order of the fields is V gene, CDR3 protein.

>TRBV19
ASSYTDTSNQPQH
>TRBV19
ASSIEARGGSPLH
>TRBV6-4
ASSPTTGYTGELF
>TRBV7-9
ASSLEGAGRTEAF
>TRBV6-5
ASSYSGGYQETQY
>TRBV4-1
ASSQSGAGTDTQY
>TRBV7-3
ASSLTSGSNTDTQY
>TRBV28
ASSAPSGTGGTNEKLF
>TRBV4-1
ASSQAGGTRPNQPQH
>TRBV5-1
ASSHGQGTGETQY
>TRBV5-1
ASSFDINYGYT
>TRBV7-2
ASRGEVGGLYGYT
>TRBV29-1
SVAGTSGNTIY
>TRBV7-9
ASSLGQINEKLF
>TRBV28
ASTTPGGYEKLF
>TRBV5-6
ASSWGDRGPVEAF
>TRBV19
ASNRAGANVLT
>TRBV9
ASSVGGGYGELF
>TRBV7-2
ASSLESQKRGYT
>TRBV27
ASSLSGSKHYEQY
>TRBV5-1
ASSHGQGQETQY
>TRBV12-5
ARHADSGTFTDTQY
>TRBV19
ASSTRVDYGYT
>TRBV2
ASSEWQASSYNSPLH
>TRBV4-3
ASSQDRTPYNEQF
>TRBV7-2
ASNSRGKTGGVYGYT
>TRBV5-1
ASSLDRSANTQY
>TRBV7-8
ASSPLAGGITDTQY
>TRBV7-2
ASSLAEGGGPF
>TRBV18
ASSPPERGANTGELF
>TRBV9
ASSVGRTASTQY
>TRBV10-1
ASSPGLNTEAF
>TRBV7-2
ASSLDGGLGNTIY
>TRBV5-1
ASSSIPGQGLPTEAF
>TRBV7-2
ASSPMGPVTQY
>TRBV2
ASFFGGYNEQF
>TRBV9
ASSVALREGLGNEQF
>TRBV4-3
ASSQEKLAETTYEQY
>TRBV30
AWSPASGSSYNEQF
>TRBV28
ASSLRTDRVSPLH
>TRBV27
ASSPQGAHTEAF
>TRBV18
ASSRLTNNEQF
>TRBV5-1
ASSLGQGGLYGYT
>TRBV19
ASSTSGGRAYEQY
>TRBV11-3
ASSRSGSYNSPLH
>TRBV19
ATRGTEAF
>TRBV2
ASSSTDTQY
>TRBV19
ASSIGDFYGYT
>TRBV5-4
ASSLFSGRVTYEQY
>TRBV19
ASSTDSTGENGYT
>TRBV28
ASSLERRRNNEQF
>TRBV5-4
ASSLAGGQRSGANGLT
>TRBV9
ASSVGGQGSEQY